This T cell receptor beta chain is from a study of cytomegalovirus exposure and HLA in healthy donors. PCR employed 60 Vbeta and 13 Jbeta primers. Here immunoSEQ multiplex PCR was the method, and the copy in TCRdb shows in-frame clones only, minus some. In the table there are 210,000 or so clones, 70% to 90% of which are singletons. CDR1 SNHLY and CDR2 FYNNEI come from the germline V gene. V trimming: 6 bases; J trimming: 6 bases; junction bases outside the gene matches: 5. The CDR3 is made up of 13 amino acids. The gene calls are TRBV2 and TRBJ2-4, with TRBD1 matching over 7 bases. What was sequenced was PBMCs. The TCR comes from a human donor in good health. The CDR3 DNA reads TGTGCCAGCAGCGACGACAGGGTAAACATTCAGTACTTC. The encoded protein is CASSDDRVNIQYF.